One sample yielded the 30 T cell receptor beta chains listed below, sequenced in a study of blood T cell repertoires in COVID-19 (dated by TCRdb to about 2020). Libraries were prepared through the immunoSEQ multiplex PCR assay. Held by TCRdb, this immuneACCESS table contains in-frame sequences only and omits some clones. Under half of the omission traces to an unresolved V gene where checked; the cause of the rest is unknown. The sample contains 150,000 to 200,000 clones, over 70% of them found a single time. The ten largest clones capture roughly 5% of the sample. Sequenced material: PBMCs or T cells enriched from blood (not recorded which). The receptor source for this set is a man aged 65 to 79 who had been exposed to COVID-19.

This chain connects TRBV29-1 to TRBJ2-2; no clear D. This CDR3 region has 13 residues. Germline values: CDR1 SQVTM, CDR2 ANQGSEA. V was clipped by 8 bases and J by 0 bases, with 10 bases between them. In nucleotides, the CDR3 is TGCAGCACGAACTCTGCGAACACCGGGGAGCTGTTTTTT. It yields the protein CSTNSANTGELFF.

V gene TRBV7-2 combines with J gene TRBJ2-5, with D perhaps TRBD2 (6 bases). Trimming cost V 4 bases and J 3 bases, with 12 bases left between them. The CDR3 is 14 residues long. Germline CDR1 is SGHTA and CDR2 is FQGNSA. The CDR3 protein is CASSYNGGEETQYF. CDR3 bases: TGTGCCAGCAGCTATAACGGAGGGGAAGAGACCCAGTACTTC.

This chain connects TRBV5-1 to TRBJ2-4; D is possibly TRBD1 (5 bases). The CDR3 has 17 residues. CDR1 and CDR2 (germline): SGHRS, YFSETQ. Trimming pared 3 bases from V and 2 bases from J, leaving 18 bases between. Here the CDR3 reads CASSYATGMDPKNIQYF. The CDR3 bases are TGCGCCAGCAGCTACGCAACAGGAATGGACCCCAAAAACATTCAGTACTTC.

The chain uses TRBV30 and TRBJ1-1; D is unresolved. This CDR3 comprises 12 residues. Trimming pared 3 bases from V and 0 bases from J, leaving 5 bases between. From germline, CDR1 is GTSNPN and CDR2 SVGIG (reference sequence). CDR3 protein: CAWRFVNTEAFF. CDR3 nucleotide sequence: TGTGCCTGGAGGTTCGTGAACACTGAAGCTTTCTTT.

The CDR3 sequence is CASIGAVELEQFF. CDR3 sequence (DNA): TGTGCCAGCATAGGGGCAGTGGAACTTGAGCAGTTCTTC. The chain has TRBV6-5 and TRBJ2-1; possibly TRBD1 for D (5 bases). V lost 7 bases to trimming and J lost 9 bases, with 16 bases between them. Per the germline V gene, CDR1 is MNHEY and CDR2 is SVGAGI. CDR3 length: 13 residues.

The chain combines TRBV7-2 with TRBJ2-2, with D perhaps matching TRBD2 (5 bases). The V gene lost 3 bases and the J gene lost 0 bases, with 8 bases spanning the gap. The germline V gene encodes CDR1 SGHTA and CDR2 FQGNSA. This CDR3 comprises 15 residues. The CDR3: CASSFTSANTGELFF. The CDR3 bases are TGTGCCAGCAGCTTTACTAGTGCGAACACCGGGGAGCTGTTTTTT.

The chain combines TRBV28 with TRBJ1-2, with D perhaps matching TRBD1 (6 bases). The CDR3 runs 13 residues. In germline, CDR1 is MDHEN, CDR2 SYDVKM. V lost 6 bases to trimming and J lost 7 bases, with 15 bases between them. The CDR3 region is CASSPSNRAGYTF. As DNA, the CDR3 is TGTGCCAGCAGCCCTTCTAACAGGGCTGGCTACACCTTC.

This clone was seen more than once but under ten times. The CDR3: CASSTTGKYGYTF. As DNA, the CDR3 is TGTGCCAGCAGCACCACAGGGAAATATGGCTACACCTTC. This chain links TRBV12-3 or TRBV12-4 with TRBJ1-2, with D perhaps TRBD1 (6 bases). CDR3 size: 13 residues. Trimming removed 6 bases from V and 5 bases from J, with 13 bases in between.

The V gene is TRBV6-5, the J gene TRBJ2-5, with D maybe TRBD1 (7 bases). V was cut by 6 bases and J by 5 bases, with 16 bases left in between. The length of the CDR3 is 14 residues. Germline V CDR1 and CDR2: MNHEY, SVGAGI. The CDR3 loop reads CASSQIQGRETQYF. The CDR3 nucleotides read TGTGCCAGCAGCCAAATACAGGGGAGGGAGACCCAGTACTTC.

The V gene is TRBV6-2 or TRBV6-3, the J gene TRBJ1-2; possibly TRBD1 for D (5 bases). The CDR3 extends over 13 amino acids. Germline CDR1 is MNHEY and CDR2 is SVGEGT. V lost 5 bases and J 4 bases, leaving 11 bases between the germline ends. This CDR3 is CASSQQGSYGYTF. The CDR3 DNA reads TGTGCCAGCAGTCAGCAGGGAAGCTATGGCTACACCTTC.

This chain links TRBV19 with TRBJ1-2; TRBD1 is a possible D gene (5 bases). V gave up 0 bases and J gave up 7 bases, with 12 bases separating them. The CDR3 extends over 14 amino acids. Germline loops: CDR1 LNHDA, CDR2 SQIVND (reference sequence). The CDR3 coding sequence is TGTGCCAGTAGTATAGATTTTGGCAGGGCTGGCTACACCTTC. This sequence encodes CASSIDFGRAGYTF.

The sample holds one count of this clone. The chain uses TRBV5-8 and TRBJ2-1; the match to TRBD1 covers 7 bases. Germline-derived CDR1 and CDR2 are SGHTS and YDEGEE. Unmatched junction bases numbered 5, after V lost 4 bases and J lost 4 bases. This CDR3 spans 14 amino acids. Here the CDR3 reads CASSRDSTYNEQFF. The DNA for the CDR3 is TGTGCCAGCAGCCGGGACAGTACATACAATGAGCAGTTCTTC.

The chain recombines TRBV5-1 with TRBJ2-1; 7 nucleotides line up with TRBD2. Germline CDR1 and CDR2: SGHRS and YFSETQ. Losses at the gene ends were 2 bases for V and 9 bases for J; bases not matched to a gene: 11. The length of the CDR3 is 15 residues. Written as DNA, the CDR3 is TGCGCCAGCAGCTTTATAGGACTAGGAGGCGGTGAGCAGTTCTTC. Its translation: CASSFIGLGGGEQFF.

The table lists this clone with a count of one. This chain links TRBV7-9 with TRBJ2-2; perhaps TRBD2 as D (6 bases). The germline CDR1 and CDR2 sequences are SEHNR and FQNEAQ (reference sequence). The CDR3 consists of 16 residues. Trimming took off 1 base at V and 0 bases at J, with 9 bases between the two ends. DNA for the CDR3: TGTGCCAGCAGCTTAGTAGGCGGGGCGAACACCGGGGAGCTGTTTTTT. Its translation is CASSLVGGANTGELFF.

The chain employs TRBV29-1 and TRBJ2-7, with 8 bases matching TRBD1. CDR3 size: 14 residues. Germline CDR1 SQVTM, CDR2 ANQGSEA. The junction had 8 bases not matched to a gene; V was cut back by 0 bases and J by 7 bases. The DNA for the CDR3 is TGCAGCGTTGAAGATCTTAGGACAGGGCTGGAGCAGTACTTC. Translating it yields CSVEDLRTGLEQYF.

The chain combines TRBV9 with TRBJ1-3, with TRBD1 identical over 7 bases. From germline, CDR1 is SGDLS and CDR2 YYNGEE. With 3 bases clipped from V and 3 bases from J, the junction kept 9 bases outside the gene matches. This CDR3 spans 16 amino acids. For the CDR3, the DNA is TGTGCCAGCAGCGCCGCCTACAGGGGACTTGGAAACACCATATATTTT. Its protein is CASSAAYRGLGNTIYF.

This chain uses TRBV2 with TRBJ1-2; a weak D match, TRBD1 (6 bases). Trimming took off 2 bases at V and 8 bases at J, with 15 bases between the two ends. Germline lookup yields CDR1 SNHLY and CDR2 FYNNEI. CDR3 length: 14 amino acids. The CDR3 DNA reads as TGTGCCAGCAGTGAACTTCAGGGGCTGAGCGGCTACACCTTC. It codes for CASSELQGLSGYTF.

This clone has just a few counts. The chain links TRBV4-3 to TRBJ1-2, with a weak D call TRBD1 (5 bases). The germline CDR1 and CDR2 sequences are LGHNA and YSLEER. Trimming shortened V by 0 bases and J by 7 bases, and 18 bases separated the two germline ends. The CDR3 contains 16 residues. CDR3 loop: CASSQDLVLGVFGYTF. The CDR3 DNA sequence: TGCGCCAGCAGCCAAGATCTTGTTTTAGGGGTTTTTGGCTACACCTTC.

The V call is TRBV19, the J call TRBJ1-1; no definite D call. This CDR3 has 15 residues. The germline V gene has CDR1 LNHDA and CDR2 SQIVND (reference sequence). V was pared by 2 bases and J by 1 base, with 11 bases between. The CDR3 coding sequence is TGTGCCAGTAGTATATCGGGTTCTAGGAACACTGAAGCTTTCTTT. This translates into CASSISGSRNTEAFF.

This chain links TRBV25-1 with TRBJ1-3; TRBD1 is a possible D gene (5 bases). Trimming cost V 2 bases and J 0 bases, with 11 bases left between them. This CDR3 spans 16 amino acids. Germline V gene data show CDR1 as MGHDK and CDR2 as SYGVNS. The CDR3 protein is CASSEMGGSSGNTIYF. The CDR3 DNA follows: TGTGCCAGCAGTGAAATGGGGGGATCCTCTGGAAACACCATATATTTT.

The chain links TRBV19 to TRBJ2-6; TRBD1 might be the D (6 bases). Trimming stripped 4 bases from V and 0 bases from J, with 22 bases between. Germline V CDR1 and CDR2: LNHDA, SQIVND (reference sequence). This CDR3 comprises 20 residues. CDR3 DNA sequence: TGTGCCAGTAGTACGAGGCGATGGGACAAAATCCCCTCTGGGGCCAACGTCCTGACTTTC. Its protein product is CASSTRRWDKIPSGANVLTF.

The rearrangement joins TRBV7-9 to TRBJ1-2; the match to TRBD1 covers 7 bases. The CDR3 has 13 amino acids. The germline V gene encodes CDR1 SEHNR and CDR2 FQNEAQ (reference sequence). V gave up 5 bases and J gave up 8 bases; unmatched junction bases: 8. The CDR3 DNA reads as TGTGCCAGCAGCCCGGGGACAGCGCTAGGCTACACCTTC. The encoded protein is CASSPGTALGYTF.

This chain connects TRBV5-1 to TRBJ2-3; D is perhaps TRBD1 (8 bases). This CDR3 contains 16 residues. V lost 4 bases to trimming and J lost 1 base, with 16 bases between them. Germline-derived CDR1 and CDR2 are SGHRS and YFSETQ. The CDR3 sequence: CASSTRQGRGTDTQYF. CDR3 nucleotide sequence: TGCGCCAGCAGCACACGACAGGGGAGGGGCACAGATACGCAGTATTTT.

This clone was observed a single time. The CDR3 DNA follows: TGTGCCAGCAGTAAACAGGGGGCGCAAAGAGATACGCAGTATTTT. The encoded protein is CASSKQGAQRDTQYF. This sequence joins TRBV6-5 and TRBJ2-3; 9 positions match TRBD1. V was clipped by 5 bases and J by 5 bases; unmatched bases: 8. CDR1 and CDR2 from the germline V gene are MNHEY and SVGAGI. CDR3 length: 15 residues.

This rearrangement joins TRBV18 to TRBJ1-3; 8 bases map to TRBD1. Trimming cost V 6 bases and J 0 bases; bases outside gene matches: 16. There are 19 residues in the CDR3. Germline V CDR1 and CDR2: KGHSH, LQKENI. The CDR3, as DNA: TGTGCCAGCTCGCCTGTCCCGTTCGACAGGGGAACCTCTGGAAACACCATATATTTT. It codes for CASSPVPFDRGTSGNTIYF.

V and J are TRBV12-5 and TRBJ1-5, with 8 bases aligning to TRBD1. Germline assignment: CDR1 LGHNT and CDR2 FRNRAP. V lost 6 bases and J lost 5; bases outside the gene matches: 6. This CDR3 contains 14 residues. DNA of the CDR3: TGTGCTAGTGGGACCGGACAGGGAGATCAGCCCCAGCATTTT. Its translation: CASGTGQGDQPQHF.

In this sample, this clone turned up once. The chain combines TRBV30 with TRBJ1-1; D is ambiguous. Germline V gene sequence: CDR1 GTSNPN, CDR2 SVGIG (reference sequence). The CDR3 length is 11 residues. Trimming stripped 4 bases from V and 7 bases from J, with 10 bases between. The CDR3 sequence is CAWIPRIEAFF. The CDR3 nucleotides read TGTGCCTGGATCCCGCGGATTGAAGCTTTCTTT.

This sequence joins TRBV29-1 and TRBJ2-5; 8 bases align to TRBD2. Germline loops: CDR1 SQVTM, CDR2 ANQGSEA. The trim removed 6 bases at V and 9 bases at J, leaving 15 bases unmatched. The length of the CDR3 is 14 residues. The DNA for the CDR3 is TGCAGCGTCTCTATCCCCGGGACTAGAGGGTCCCAGTACTTC. Protein: CSVSIPGTRGSQYF.

This chain connects TRBV7-2 to TRBJ2-4, with D perhaps TRBD1 (5 bases). Germline V lookup: CDR1 SGHTA, CDR2 FQGNSA. The CDR3 spans 16 residues. Trimming left V 4 bases short and J 0 bases short, with 13 bases between. CDR3 nucleotides: TGTGCCAGCAGCTCCCAATCAGGGCTAGCCAAAAACATTCAGTACTTC. Its translation is CASSSQSGLAKNIQYF.

The chain couples TRBV5-4 to TRBJ2-2; D perhaps matches TRBD1 (7 bases). The germline CDR1 and CDR2 sequences are SGHNT and YYREEE (reference sequence). The CDR3 is 16 residues long. Trimming took off 4 bases at V and 0 bases at J, with 13 bases between the two ends. The CDR3, as DNA: TGTGCCAGCAGCAACCAGGGGGGTACGAACACCGGGGAGCTGTTTTTT. Amino acid sequence: CASSNQGGTNTGELFF. The full variable domain, its missing parts supplied by reference TRBV5-4 and TRBJ2-2, is ETGVTQSPTHLIKTRGQQVTLRCSSQSGHNTVSWYQQALGQGPQFIFQYYREEENGRGNFPPRFSGLQFPNYSSELNVNALELDDSALYLCASSNQGGTNTGELFFGEGSRLTVL.